Listed below are T cell receptor beta chains from one sample, sequenced in a study of shared clonotypes between healthy human individuals. Generated by immunoSEQ multiplex PCR, the TCRdb table keeps only in-frame clones and is missing some. The sample shows approximately 1.4 million clones, 98% of them seen only once. The specimen was naive CD4+ T cells sorted from blood. The receptors stem from a man aged 30-40 years in good health. CDR3s include the opening cysteine and the closing phenylalanine or tryptophan. Each record gives: D gene, clone size, J gene, V gene, CDR3 DNA, CDR3 protein. D genes are given only for firm matches. Not every row has a clone size; where given, it reads once, few, many or a size class.

D gene: NA
clone size: NA
J gene: TRBJ2-7
V gene: TRBV2
CDR3 DNA: TGTGCCAGCAGAGCCGACCACTACGAGCAGTACTTC
CDR3 protein: CASRADHYEQYF

D gene: NA
clone size: NA
J gene: TRBJ2-1
V gene: TRBV5-1
CDR3 DNA: TGCGCCAGCAGCGTAGAGACAGGGCTCGGGGGAAATGAGCAGTTCTTC
CDR3 protein: CASSVETGLGGNEQFF

D gene: NA
clone size: NA
J gene: TRBJ2-3
V gene: TRBV11-2
CDR3 DNA: TGTGCCAGCAGCTTAGTGGACTCAGGTTTCGGCACAGATACGCAGTATTTT
CDR3 protein: CASSLVDSGFGTDTQYF

D gene: NA
clone size: few
J gene: TRBJ1-1
V gene: TRBV9
CDR3 DNA: TGTGCCAGCAGCGTAGACCCAGGGGACACTGAAGCTTTCTTT
CDR3 protein: CASSVDPGDTEAFF

D gene: TRBD1
clone size: NA
J gene: TRBJ1-1
V gene: TRBV5-4
CDR3 DNA: TGTGCCAGCAGGGGCCTGACAGGGGAAAGCACTGAAGCTTTCTTT
CDR3 protein: CASRGLTGESTEAFF

D gene: NA
clone size: NA
J gene: TRBJ2-1
V gene: TRBV5-6
CDR3 DNA: TGTGCCAGCAGCTTGGTCAACAGGGCCGGGGAGCGTGACAATGAGCAGTTCTTC
CDR3 protein: CASSLVNRAGERDNEQFF

D gene: TRBD2
clone size: NA
J gene: TRBJ2-3
V gene: TRBV5-1
CDR3 DNA: TGCGCCAGCAGCTTCCTAGCGGGAACAGATACGCAGTATTTT
CDR3 protein: CASSFLAGTDTQYF

D gene: NA
clone size: NA
J gene: TRBJ2-2
V gene: TRBV27
CDR3 DNA: TGTGCCAGCAGTTTACGGCGGAGAAGAGGCACCGGGGAGCTGTTTTTT
CDR3 protein: CASSLRRRRGTGELFF

D gene: NA
clone size: NA
J gene: TRBJ2-7
V gene: TRBV28
CDR3 DNA: TGTGCCAGCAGTTCGGGGATCTACGAGCAGTACTTC
CDR3 protein: CASSSGIYEQYF

D gene: TRBD2
clone size: once
J gene: TRBJ2-2
V gene: TRBV10-1
CDR3 DNA: TGCGCCAGCAGTGGTAGCGGGGGGACCGGGGAGCTGTTTTTT
CDR3 protein: CASSGSGGTGELFF

D gene: NA
clone size: once
J gene: TRBJ1-5
V gene: TRBV6-1
CDR3 DNA: TGTGCCAGCACCGTGAGTGCGGAGGCACCCCAGCATTTT
CDR3 protein: CASTVSAEAPQHF

D gene: TRBD2
clone size: NA
J gene: TRBJ2-7
V gene: TRBV4-2
CDR3 DNA: TGTGCCAGCAGCCAAATAACACTAGCGGGAGGAGGCGAGCAGTACTTC
CDR3 protein: CASSQITLAGGGEQYF

D gene: NA
clone size: NA
J gene: TRBJ2-3
V gene: TRBV7-2
CDR3 DNA: TGTGCCAGCAGCTTTTTATCTCTAGCGACGAAAGATACGCAGTATTTT
CDR3 protein: CASSFLSLATKDTQYF